This TCR beta chain was sequenced for a study of cytomegalovirus exposure and HLA in healthy donors. PCR was performed using 60 Vbeta and 13 Jbeta primers. Clones were sequenced by immunoSEQ multiplex PCR, and TCRdb holds only the in-frame ones, with some missing. This table holds approximately 69,000 clones, 65% to 70% found once. A remark on this clone: Its antigen remains unidentified.

Study outcomes and limitations: Across all donors, roughly uniform sequencing depth was an assumption of the presence/absence analyses. Later, TCR association rates were found to vary by HLA locus, highest for DRB1 and lowest for HLA-C. Later analysis suggested most CMV-associated TCR beta chains were HLA-restricted.

V was trimmed by 0 bases and J by 4 bases, leaving 9 bases between them. This CDR3 is 14 amino acids long. Looked up from germline, CDR1 is MNHNY and CDR2 is SVGAGI (reference sequence). Sequencing used PBMCs. This clonotype was sampled from a man between 35 and 55 years old in good health and CMV-seropositive. The chain has TRBV6-6 and TRBJ1-2, with D maybe TRBD1 (6 bases). The CDR3 DNA follows: TGTGCCAGCAGTTACTCCGGGACAAGCTATGGCTACACCTTC. Protein product: CASSYSGTSYGYTF.